What follows is one T cell receptor beta chain and its context. Its antigen is undetermined. This entry is derived from a study of regulatory T cells in long-lasting Graves disease. The time point denotes: newly diagnosed GD, antithyroid drugs for less than 3 months. The TCR library was made from RNA extracted from PBMCs. V was clipped by 3 bases and J by 3 bases, with 19 bases between them. This CDR3 comprises 18 residues. Germline CDR1 is KGHDR and CDR2 is SFDVKD. HTBI primers from iRepertoire and Arm-PCR of CDR3 regions yielded the TCR beta libraries. TCRdb recomputed calls from the multiplex PCR reads with MiXCR, one row per CDR3 protein. This table holds around 240,000 distinct CDR3 sequences, approximately 18% found once. Findings and limits, study-wide: Analysis covered peripheral blood alone, not thyroid tissue. Patients with persistent disease shared 2,741 public clonotypes, outpacing the roughly 950 shared by new patients.

The same data also contributed to another study, on T cells in Graves' hyperthyroidism and ophthalmopathy.

The chain joins TRBV24-1 to TRBJ2-2; TRBD2 might be the D (7 bases). This TCR was sampled from a woman aged 25 to 39 with Graves disease. The specimen comprised peripheral blood mononuclear cells (PBMCs), sampled at new diagnosis, from a patient treated with antithyroid drugs. CDR3 nucleotide sequence: TGTGCCACCAGTGATCCCTCCCGGGGGGCGCGGGACACCGGGGAGCTGTTTTTT. Translation: CATSDPSRGARDTGELFF.